A single sample gave rise to the 15 T cell receptor beta chains below, sequenced in a study of cytomegalovirus exposure and HLA in healthy donors. PCR employed 60 Vbeta and 13 Jbeta primers. Libraries were prepared by immunoSEQ multiplex PCR; TCRdb keeps only in-frame clonotypes and omits some of them. This sample yields 150,000 to 200,000 clones, of which around four fifths are seen a single time; roughly 10% belongs to the top ten. Input material: PBMCs. Receptor source: a man aged 18 to 30 in good health and CMV-seropositive.

The rearrangement uses TRBV27 and TRBJ1-2; D ambiguous. CDR3 length: 13 amino acids. Trimming pared 4 bases from V and 5 bases from J, leaving 11 bases between. Germline values: CDR1 MNHEY, CDR2 SMNVEV (reference sequence). The CDR3 nucleotides read TGTGCCAGCAGTTCCGACACCGTTTATGGCTACACCTTC. Encoded protein: CASSSDTVYGYTF.

This clone has only one observation. This chain joins TRBV5-6 and TRBJ1-5; the D is unclear. The CDR3 length is 15 residues. V lost 3 bases and J lost 0, with 10 bases in between. Germline V gives CDR1 SGHDT, CDR2 YYEEEE. The CDR3 here is CASSYTGSSNQPQHF. The CDR3, as DNA: TGTGCCAGCAGCTACACGGGAAGTAGCAATCAGCCCCAGCATTTT.

The chain combines TRBV29-1 with TRBJ1-2, with D possibly being TRBD1 (6 bases). Trimming pared 1 base from V and 7 bases from J, leaving 13 bases between. The germline V gene has CDR1 SQVTM and CDR2 ANQGSEA. The CDR3 loop spans 13 amino acids. The chain's CDR3 is CSVEGGNRAGYTF. CDR3 DNA sequence: TGCAGCGTTGAAGGTGGGAACAGGGCTGGCTACACCTTC.

A few counts support this clone. The chain has TRBV7-9 and TRBJ2-5; D is perhaps TRBD1 (6 bases). V shed 5 bases and J shed 2 bases, with 15 bases lying between them. Germline V gene sequence: CDR1 SEHNR, CDR2 FQNEAQ (reference sequence). The CDR3 runs 15 residues. This chain's CDR3 is CASSGEDRSQETQYF. Written as DNA, the CDR3 is TGTGCCAGCAGCGGAGAAGACAGGTCTCAAGAGACCCAGTACTTC.

This chain joins TRBV7-2 and TRBJ2-5, with a tentative D call TRBD2 (5 bases). The CDR3 loop spans 15 amino acids. The V gene lost 0 bases and the J gene lost 0 bases, with 8 bases spanning the gap. From germline, CDR1 is SGHTA and CDR2 FQGNSA. The CDR3 region has the DNA TGTGCCAGCAGCTTAGCTCCGGGGTACCAAGAGACCCAGTACTTC. It specifies CASSLAPGYQETQYF. Combining the CDR3 with reference TRBV7-2 and TRBJ2-5 gives the whole variable domain GAGVSQSPSNKVTEKGKDVELRCDPISGHTALYWYRQSLGQGLEFLIYFQGNSAPDKSGLPSDRFSAERTGGSVSTLTIQRTQQEDSAVYLCASSLAPGYQETQYFGPGTRLLVL.

The CDR3 spells CASSIGDGGNYGYTF. In DNA form, the CDR3 reads TGTGCCAGTAGTATAGGGGACGGGGGTAACTATGGCTACACCTTC. The V and J genes are TRBV19 and TRBJ1-2, with D maybe TRBD1 (5 bases). The CDR3 has 15 residues. The germline V gene has CDR1 LNHDA and CDR2 SQIVND (reference sequence). The V and J ends lost 1 base and 1 base respectively, with 10 bases between them. The entire variable domain, with the rest obtained from reference TRBV19 and TRBJ1-2, is as follows: DGGITQSPKYLFRKEGQNVTLSCEQNLNHDAMYWYRQDPGQGLRLIYYSQIVNDFQKGDIAEGYSVSREKKESFPLTVTSAQKNPTAFYLCASSIGDGGNYGYTFGSGTRLTVV.

The rearrangement links TRBV27 to TRBJ2-7; D gene ambiguous. This CDR3 is built from 13 residues. V was shortened by 2 bases and J by 6 bases, with 11 bases between the two germline ends. Germline values: CDR1 MNHEY, CDR2 SMNVEV (reference sequence). The DNA for the CDR3 is TGTGCCAGCAGTTTAGGGTTCTCGGGCGAGCAGTACTTC. Protein product: CASSLGFSGEQYF.

This clone was seen a few times. The chain joins TRBV6-1 to TRBJ1-4; D gene ambiguous. The CDR3 is 17 amino acids. Trimming removed 0 bases at V and 3 bases at J, with 14 bases between. From germline, CDR1 is MNHNS and CDR2 SASEGT. DNA for the CDR3: TGTGCCAGCAGTGAAGCGCCCGGGGAAGCCTCTAATGAAAAACTGTTTTTT. Translated, it gives CASSEAPGEASNEKLFF.

V gene TRBV28 combines with J gene TRBJ1-5, with 7 positions matching TRBD1. This CDR3 is 14 amino acids long. V trimming: 3 bases; J trimming: 3 bases; junction bases outside the gene matches: 2. The V gene's germline CDR1 is MDHEN and CDR2 SYDVKM. The DNA of the CDR3 is TGTGCCAGCAGTTTCAGGGGGACCAATCAGCCCCAGCATTTT. The encoded protein is CASSFRGTNQPQHF.

The chain uses TRBV13 and TRBJ2-1; 9 bases fit TRBD1. The V gene's germline CDR1 is PRHDT and CDR2 FYEKMQ (reference sequence). V lost 4 bases and J lost 8; bases outside the gene matches: 12. The CDR3 has 16 residues. This CDR3 reads CASSSYTGGVGDEQFF. The CDR3, as DNA: TGTGCCAGCAGCTCATATACAGGGGGCGTCGGCGATGAGCAGTTCTTC. Full variable domain (remainder filled in from reference TRBV13 and TRBJ2-1): AAGVIQSPRHLIKEKRETATLKCYPIPRHDTVYWYQQGPGQDPQFLISFYEKMQSDKGSIPDRFSAQQFSDYHSELNMSSLELGDSALYFCASSSYTGGVGDEQFFGPGTRLTVL.

The rearrangement links TRBV29-1 to TRBJ2-7, with 7 bases fitting TRBD2. The V segment lost 3 bases and the J segment 6 bases; nucleotides outside the gene matches: 2. The CDR3 consists of 11 residues. The germline V gene encodes CDR1 SQVTM and CDR2 ANQGSEA. In DNA, the CDR3 is TGCAGCGTTGATGGGGGGGGCGAGCAGTACTTC. Its translation: CSVDGGGEQYF.

The genes are TRBV2 and TRBJ1-5; D might be TRBD1 (6 bases). V was pared by 6 bases and J by 6 bases, with 18 bases between. CDR1 is SNHLY, CDR2 FYNNEI, per germline. The length of the CDR3 is 15 residues. The DNA for the CDR3 is TGTGCCAGCAGGGGTGGGTTACAGGGTGGTCAGCCCCAGCATTTT. Its protein product is CASRGGLQGGQPQHF.

The chain recombines TRBV29-1 with TRBJ2-5; D ambiguous. Germline lookup yields CDR1 SQVTM and CDR2 ANQGSEA. Trimming shortened V by 6 bases and J by 2 bases, and 4 bases separated the two germline ends. The CDR3 loop spans 10 amino acids. The CDR3 is CSVLQETQYF. Written as DNA, the CDR3 is TGCAGCGTGCTACAAGAGACCCAGTACTTC.

The V and J genes are TRBV27 and TRBJ2-7, with D maybe TRBD2 (5 bases). V lost 4 bases, J lost 0 bases, and 13 bases lay in between. Germline V gene data show CDR1 as MNHEY and CDR2 as SMNVEV (reference sequence). This CDR3 comprises 15 residues. This chain's CDR3 is CASSSDSRSSYEQYF. CDR3 DNA sequence: TGTGCCAGCAGTTCGGACTCCCGGAGCTCCTACGAGCAGTACTTC.

The chain employs TRBV27 and TRBJ1-1, with D hard to call. The CDR3 spans 13 residues. The V and J ends lost 1 base and 5 bases respectively, with 8 bases between them. CDR1 and CDR2 from the germline V gene are MNHEY and SMNVEV (reference sequence). The CDR3 reads CASSLYRETEAFF. CDR3 DNA: TGTGCCAGCAGTTTATACCGGGAAACTGAAGCTTTCTTT.